The sequence of this T cell receptor beta chain was determined in a study of Ad26.COV2.S vaccination and SARS-CoV-2 variants (dated by TCRdb to about 2021). Describing the broader study: Vaccine-arm donors were drawn from COV1001, a multicentre, randomized, double-blind, placebo-controlled phase I-IIa trial of Ad26.COV2.S in healthy adults. Ad26.COV2.S was administered intramuscularly at a dose of 5x10^10 or 1x10^11 viral particles, either as one shot or as two shots given 56 days apart. TCRbeta repertoire sequencing was used to assess the specificity and breadth of SARS-CoV-2-reactive T cell receptors after Ad26.COV2.S vaccination. A total of approximately 32 samples were included in the TCR-sequenced set, comprising roughly 19 Ad26.COV2.S vaccine recipients, 5 placebo recipients and 8 SARS-CoV-2 convalescent individuals. Participants in the trial were split at random into five groups of five each, receiving low-dose or high-dose Ad26.COV2.S once or twice, or else placebo on both occasions. Throughout the experiments and outcome assessment, investigators stayed blinded to trial group allocation.

The study at large found these results: Vaccine and placebo recipients had comparable non-spike TCR breadth, which fits with the vaccine containing only spike. The authors noted that total T cell responses may have been underestimated by the TCR breadth and depth analyses. Spike-specific TCR breadth was higher in Ad26.COV2.S recipients than in placebo recipients (P = 0.0014). The study lacked the statistical power to compare responses across vaccine doses or regimens. After vaccination, substantial breadth of spike-specific CD8+ and CD4+ T cell responses was reported.

The CDR3 has 15 amino acids, counting the end cysteine and phenylalanine. Here the CDR3 DNA is all that survives: 45 bases in frame from base 1. The trim is 7 bases for V and 2 bases for J, with a gap of 15 bases between the germline ends. CDR1 and CDR2 are read off the germline V gene as MNHEY and SVGAGI. Points on this clone: Its recognized antigen is unknown. No base quality information exists; no much larger clone differs at one position.

The treatment or condition label, as the study defines it: approximately 18 received Ad26.COV2.S at low or high dose, single or two shots; several received placebo; per-sample allocation not given. For vaccine and placebo recipients, repertoires were sequenced using samples collected on day 63 after the first injection. Cohort 1b enrolled roughly 25 adults aged 18-55 years at a single site in Boston, USA, between 29 July and 7 August 2020. Ad26.COV2.S consisted of a replication-incompetent adenovirus type 26 vector by which a prefusion-stabilized SARS-CoV-2 spike protein from the original Wuhan strain was expressed. TCRbeta CDR3 regions were sequenced with the immunoSEQ Assay. After extraction, genomic DNA underwent amplification by bias-controlled multiplex PCR, followed by high-throughput sequencing. Processing in the source paper ran as follows. To quantify the absolute abundance of every unique TCRbeta CDR3 region, sequences were collapsed and filtered. Usable DNA was measured by amplifying reference genes present in all nucleated cells, and TCRbeta template counts were normalized to that usable DNA to estimate T cell fraction. Repertoire TCRs were annotated as SARS-CoV-2-specific when V gene, CDR3 amino acid sequence and J gene were exactly matched to a known reactive TCR set. The reference SARS-CoV-2 TCR set was obtained from MIRA and was filtered for enrichment in COVID-19-positive ImmuneCODE repertoires, whereby public or cross-reactive TCRs were removed. Drawing on the MIRA antigens, annotated TCRs were analysed further at the level of specific ORF or position within ORF. Breadth was defined as the number of annotated unique rearrangements divided by the total number of unique productive rearrangements, and depth was defined as the summed frequency of the annotated unique rearrangements. Group comparisons of TCR breadth used two-sided Wilcoxon rank-sum tests. Here the immuneACCESS table is served through TCRdb, limited to in-frame sequences with V and J called. Missing clones are a known gap in these copies; in checked studies unresolved V genes cover under half, and the rest lacks a known reason. That table is the source of V, J and clone size, and D and trimming were worked out from the DNA. Here the sample has about 480,000 clones; 70% to 90% occur a single time. 9.5% to 15% of the sample rests with the top ten.

Here the chain combines TRBV6-5 and TRBJ1-5; no D gene can be assigned with confidence. The sample was peripheral blood, taken in a trial of Ad26.COV2.S vaccine versus placebo. The receptor comes from a person between 18 and 60 years old who received the Ad26.COV2.S COVID-19 vaccine or a placebo. The CDR3 region has the sequence CASTLAGGGNQPQHF. The DNA reads TGTGCCAGCACGTTGGCAGGTGGGGGCAATCAGCCCCAGCATTTT.